This entry lists 25 T cell receptor beta chains sequenced from one sample in a study of CD8 T cells in ankylosing spondylitis. One entry per CDR3 protein, called by TCRdb with MiXCR from the 5' RACE reads. This sample has 200,000 to 250,000 distinct CDR3 sequences, with roughly 10% found just once. Sequencing was performed on blood, either unsorted or a sorted T cell fraction (not recorded which). These TCRs come from a male donor with ankylosing spondylitis or in good health (not recorded which).

This clonotype was counted at least ten times. J is TRBJ2-5 and V is TRBV29-1; D is unresolved. Per the germline V gene, CDR1 is SQVTM and CDR2 is ANQGSEA. V lost 3 bases and J 4 bases, leaving 12 bases between the germline ends. This CDR3 contains 13 residues. The CDR3 DNA follows: TGCAGCGTTGAGGTCGGCCCCTTAGAGACCCAGTACTTC. Its translation is CSVEVGPLETQYF. The whole variable domain, remainder taken from reference TRBV29-1 and TRBJ2-5, is SAVISQKPSRDICQRGTSLTIQCQVDSQVTMMFWYRQQPGQSLTLIATANQGSEATYESGFVIDKFPISRPNLTFSTLTVSNMSPEDSSIYLCSVEVGPLETQYFGPGTRLLVL.

This clonotype occurred a few times. The chain carries TRBV27 and TRBJ1-5; no firm D call. Germline V gene sequence: CDR1 MNHEY, CDR2 SMNVEV (reference sequence). CDR3 size: 17 residues. Trimming stripped 3 bases from V and 3 bases from J, with 18 bases between. The CDR3 bases are TGTGCCAGCAGTTTGAATATCGTGACGCAGTCCAATCAGCCCCAGCATTTT. Translating it yields CASSLNIVTQSNQPQHF.

This clonotype has ten or more counts. This sequence joins TRBV5-1 and TRBJ2-7; D unresolved. Germline V CDR1 and CDR2: SGHRS, YFSETQ. Trimming pared 4 bases from V and 7 bases from J, leaving 9 bases between. The length of the CDR3 is 11 residues. The CDR3 nucleotides read TGCGCCAGCAGCCTCAAAGGGGAGCAGTACTTC. This translates into CASSLKGEQYF.

In the case of this clonotype: A read error may be the cause here, since a much bigger clone is one base away. CDR3 bases: TGTGCCTGCGGACGTTCAACCTACAATGAGCAGCTCTTC. Translating gives CACGRSTYNEQLF. The V gene is TRBV27, the J gene TRBJ2-1; D is undetermined. CDR3 length: 13 residues. The V gene's germline CDR1 is MNHEY and CDR2 SMNVEV (reference sequence).

The genes are TRBV5-1 and TRBJ2-1; D unclear. The CDR3 sequence is 15 residues long. Germline-derived CDR1 and CDR2 are SGHRS and YFSETQ. Trimming stripped 4 bases from V and 0 bases from J, with 11 bases between. CDR3 sequence: CASSVGESSYNEQFF. The CDR3 coding sequence is TGCGCCAGCAGCGTCGGCGAAAGCTCCTACAATGAGCAGTTCTTC.

The sample holds many counts of this clonotype. V and J are TRBV4-1 and TRBJ2-1, with 11 positions matching TRBD2. Germline CDR1 and CDR2: MGHRA and YSYEKL. There are 15 residues in the CDR3. V shed 1 base and J 8 bases; nucleotides not matched to a gene: 4. The CDR3 loop reads CASSQVAGGRYEQFF. CDR3 sequence (DNA): TGCGCCAGCAGCCAAGTAGCGGGGGGGCGCTATGAGCAGTTCTTC.

This clonotype has a count of ten or more. The chain recombines TRBV29-1 with TRBJ1-2, with 9 bases aligning to TRBD1. Per the germline V gene, CDR1 is SQVTM and CDR2 is ANQGSEA. Trimming at V came to 6 bases and at J to 10 bases, leaving 6 bases not matched to a gene. This CDR3 has 11 residues. The CDR3 sequence is CSVGTGPDYTF. The CDR3 DNA is TGCAGCGTGGGGACAGGGCCGGACTACACCTTC. The full variable domain, in which reference TRBV29-1 and TRBJ1-2 provide the parts outside the CDR3, is SAVISQKPSRDICQRGTSLTIQCQVDSQVTMMFWYRQQPGQSLTLIATANQGSEATYESGFVIDKFPISRPNLTFSTLTVSNMSPEDSSIYLCSVGTGPDYTFGSGTRLTVV.

This clonotype was recorded only once. V gene TRBV7-9 combines with J gene TRBJ2-7; D not resolved. V was clipped by 8 bases and J by 6 bases, with 8 bases between them. The germline gives CDR1 SEHNR, CDR2 FQNEAQ (reference sequence). The CDR3 spans 10 residues. The CDR3, as DNA: TGTGCCAGCGGCTCTAGCGAGCAGTACTTC. Protein sequence: CASGSSEQYF. Looking up the rest from reference TRBV7-9 and TRBJ2-7 gives the full variable domain: DTGVSQNPRHKITKRGQNVTFRCDPISEHNRLYWYRQTLGQGPEFLTYFQNEAQLEKSRLLSDRFSAERPKGSFSTLEIQRTEQGDSAMYLCASGSSEQYFGPGTRLTVT.

This clonotype was picked up many times. The chain is built from TRBV3-1 and TRBJ1-6, with unresolved D. Trimming stripped 1 base from V and 9 bases from J, with 13 bases between. This CDR3 has 15 residues. Germline-derived CDR1 and CDR2 are LGHDT and YNNKEL (reference sequence). The CDR3 DNA sequence: TGTGCCAGCAGCCAAGGGCTGGACGGGCTTTCACCCCTCCACTTT. Encoded protein: CASSQGLDGLSPLHF. The variable domain in full, with the rest retrieved from reference TRBV3-1 and TRBJ1-6, is DTAVSQTPKYLVTQMGNDKSIKCEQNLGHDTMYWYKQDSKKFLKIMFSYNNKELIINETVPNRFSPKSPDKAHLNLHINSLELGDSAVYFCASSQGLDGLSPLHFGNGTRLTVT.

V gene TRBV6-2 or TRBV6-3 combines with J gene TRBJ2-3, with 9 bases identical to TRBD2. The CDR3 extends over 18 amino acids. With V trimmed by 0 bases and J by 2 bases, 9 bases remained unmatched. CDR1 and CDR2 (germline): MNHEY, SVGEGT. CDR3 region: CASSYSRLAVSYTDTQYF. CDR3 nucleotides: TGTGCCAGCAGTTACTCGAGACTAGCGGTCAGCTACACAGATACGCAGTATTTT.

Points on this clonotype: Mismatch with germline at one junction end may stem from a read error. The chain combines TRBV5-1 with TRBJ2-3, with TRBD2 matching 11 bases. The CDR3 is made up of 15 amino acids. Germline V gives CDR1 SGHRS, CDR2 YFSETQ. The CDR3 region is CANSLTSGGTDTQYF. CDR3 DNA: TGCGCCAACAGCCTGACTAGCGGGGGCACAGATACGCAGTATTTT. The entire variable domain, with the rest obtained from reference TRBV5-1 and TRBJ2-3, is as follows: KAGVTQTPRYLIKTRGQQVTLSCSPISGHRSVSWYQQTPGQGLQFLFEYFSETQRNKGNFPGRFSGRQFSNSRSEMNVSTLELGDSALYLCANSLTSGGTDTQYFGPGTRLTVL.

V and J are TRBV5-1 and TRBJ1-4; 7 bases map to TRBD1. The CDR3 has 13 amino acids. With V trimmed by 3 bases and J by 8 bases, 4 bases remained unmatched. Germline assignment: CDR1 SGHRS and CDR2 YFSETQ. CDR3 protein: CASSSPDREKLFF. The CDR3 nucleotides are TGCGCCAGCAGCTCACCGGACAGGGAAAAACTGTTTTTT.

This clonotype was seen at least ten times. The chain joins TRBV20-1 to TRBJ2-1; perhaps TRBD1 as D (7 bases). There are 15 residues in the CDR3. The V gene lost 3 bases and the J gene lost 4 bases, with 16 bases spanning the gap. Germline V gene lookup returns CDR1 DFQATT and CDR2 SNEGSKA (reference sequence). The CDR3 reads CSASISGGKYNEQFF. Here the CDR3 DNA reads TGCAGTGCTAGCATCTCAGGGGGGAAATACAATGAGCAGTTCTTC.

The genes are TRBV5-6 and TRBJ2-3; possible D gene TRBD1, 5 bases. CDR1 SGHDT and CDR2 YYEEEE come from the germline V gene. The CDR3 length is 14 residues. Trimming removed 0 bases from V and 1 base from J, with 6 bases in between. CDR3 amino acids: CASSLETGTDTQYF. In DNA, the CDR3 is TGTGCCAGCAGCTTGGAGACAGGCACAGATACGCAGTATTTT.

This chain connects TRBV27 to TRBJ1-2; 7 bases are a match to TRBD1. The ends lost 2 bases at V and 4 bases at J; junction bases unmatched: 7. The CDR3 covers 15 residues. The V gene's germline CDR1 is MNHEY and CDR2 SMNVEV (reference sequence). CDR3 in amino acids: CASSLDPGTVYGYTF. CDR3 DNA: TGTGCCAGCAGTTTAGACCCAGGGACAGTCTATGGCTACACCTTC.

V usage is TRBV28 and J usage is TRBJ2-3; tentatively, D is TRBD2 (6 bases). CDR1 and CDR2 (germline): MDHEN, SYDVKM. Deletions cut 0 bases from V and 1 base from J, with 8 bases between. The CDR3 has 15 residues. The CDR3 sequence is CASSLWSGGTDTQYF. Written as DNA, the CDR3 is TGTGCCAGCAGTTTATGGTCGGGAGGCACAGATACGCAGTATTTT.

This clonotype was counted a few times. V and J are TRBV29-1 and TRBJ2-1, with D possibly being TRBD1 (5 bases). Deletions cut 6 bases from V and 1 base from J, with 10 bases between. The CDR3 is made up of 13 amino acids. CDR1 is SQVTM, CDR2 ANQGSEA, per germline. The CDR3 coding sequence is TGCAGCGTCTGCAGGGATTCCTACAATGAGCAGTTCTTC. As protein: CSVCRDSYNEQFF.

This clonotype was observed a few times. The chain employs TRBV2 and TRBJ2-7, with 7 bases that match TRBD1. Germline trimming cut 11 bases from V and 3 bases from J; bases unmatched to any gene: 13. The CDR3 has 14 residues. In germline, CDR1 is SNHLY, CDR2 FYNNEI. The CDR3 here is CAGASGTEGYEQYF. The CDR3 DNA reads TGTGCCGGGGCGTCAGGGACAGAGGGCTACGAGCAGTACTTC. Filled out from reference TRBV2 and TRBJ2-7, the complete variable domain reads EPEVTQTPSHQVTQMGQEVILRCVPISNHLYFYWYRQILGQKVEFLVSFYNNEISEKSEIFDDQFSVERPDGSNFTLKIRSTKLEDSAMYFCAGASGTEGYEQYFGPGTRLTVT.

Many counts were recorded for this clonotype. The J gene is TRBJ2-1, the V gene TRBV6-1; D is ambiguous. Trimming stripped 2 bases from V and 5 bases from J, with 13 bases between. Germline-derived CDR1 and CDR2 are MNHNS and SASEGT. The CDR3 has 15 residues. CDR3 DNA sequence: TGTGCCAGCAGTGAATTACTGGTCAGTAACAATGAGCAGTTCTTC. Protein: CASSELLVSNNEQFF.

This chain connects TRBV12-3 or TRBV12-4 to TRBJ2-7, with TRBD1 as a possible D gene (6 bases). The V end lost 6 bases, the J end lost 6 bases, and 18 bases lay between the germline ends. There are 14 residues in the CDR3. The CDR3 loop reads CASRHQGTPGEQYF. CDR3 DNA: TGTGCCAGCAGACATCAGGGGACCCCTGGCGAGCAGTACTTC.

V and J are TRBV27 and TRBJ1-2, with D maybe TRBD1 (6 bases). CDR3 size: 14 residues. Germline V gives CDR1 MNHEY, CDR2 SMNVEV (reference sequence). V dropped 4 bases and J dropped 7 bases, with 16 bases sitting between them. The CDR3 here is CASSWGGDGPGYTF. The CDR3 region has the DNA TGTGCCAGCAGTTGGGGGGGCGACGGACCTGGCTACACCTTC.

The chain joins TRBV7-9 to TRBJ2-4; D ambiguous. Trimming cost V 5 bases and J 15 bases, with 17 bases left between them. CDR3 length: 12 amino acids. Germline-derived CDR1 and CDR2 are SEHNR and FQNEAQ (reference sequence). The DNA for the CDR3 is TGTGCCAGCAGCCCAAACCCAGACGGTGTGTACTTC. It is translated as CASSPNPDGVYF.

This clonotype was found many times. The chain combines TRBV10-2 with TRBJ2-7; D is uncertain. In germline, CDR1 is WSHSY, CDR2 SAAADI. The CDR3 consists of 13 residues. Between the trimmed V and J ends, which lost 4 bases and 3 bases, there was a span of 10 bases. Here the CDR3 DNA reads TGCGCCAGCAGTGTGTCCAGTTACTACGAGCAGTACTTC. It encodes CASSVSSYYEQYF.

The rearrangement joins TRBV2 to TRBJ2-3; 9 bases align to TRBD1. The CDR3 spans 15 residues. V shed 11 bases and J 3 bases; nucleotides not matched to a gene: 12. The V gene's germline CDR1 is SNHLY and CDR2 FYNNEI. In DNA, the CDR3 is TGTGCCGGAGGACAGGGGACGGTTAGAACAGATACGCAGTATTTT. It is translated as CAGGQGTVRTDTQYF.

V usage is TRBV20-1 and J usage is TRBJ2-1; 8 bases are shared with TRBD1. Germline CDR1 reads DFQATT; CDR2 reads SNEGSKA (reference sequence). The CDR3 loop spans 15 amino acids. V gave up 6 bases and J gave up 0 bases; unmatched junction bases: 7. The CDR3 is CSAGQGYSSYNEQFF. As DNA, the CDR3 is TGCAGTGCAGGACAGGGTTACAGCTCCTACAATGAGCAGTTCTTC.